The TCR beta chain described here comes from a study of T cell changes during pregnancy in multiple sclerosis. For this clone: At one boundary the junction diverges from the germline segment, which might be a read error.

The CDR3 loop spans 9 amino acids. In germline, CDR1 is DFQATT, CDR2 SNEGSKA (reference sequence). The repertoire was sequenced with immunoSEQ multiplex PCR; TCRdb's copy has only in-frame clones and lacks some. The sample holds 80,000 to 100,000 clones, approximately 94% seen once. The TCR originated in a female donor with multiple sclerosis, enrolled in a pregnancy study. The material sequenced was peripheral blood, taken after pregnancy. The chain joins TRBV20-1 to TRBJ2-1, with 7 nucleotides matching TRBD2. The CDR3 coding sequence is TGCAGTGCAGGGACTAATACCATCTTC. Protein: CSAGTNTIF.